This T cell receptor beta chain came from a study of blood T cell repertoires in COVID-19 (dated by TCRdb to between 2020 and 2021). Looking at the study overall: Collaborator samples came from the United States, Italy and Spain and covered acute and convalescent phases of COVID-19. The material from the prospective study consisted of cDNA or gDNA derived from T cells, B-cell-depleted T cells, or PBMCs. Deeply sampled blood TCRbeta repertoires from subjects exposed to, actively infected with, or recovered from COVID-19 were included in the dataset. The repertoires were released in a freely available public database intended as a resource for research on the immune response to SARS-CoV-2. The samples were drawn from two sources: the first 160 participants of the ongoing ImmuneRACE study, and fewer than 1,500 subjects contributed by 6 global collaborators. A de-identified subject ID, COVID-19 status, age in years and sex were almost always included in the sample metadata. HLA class I and class II types, where available, came from metadata supplied by the sample provider rather than from assay-based typing.

Broader findings and caveats from the paper: The amount of clinical and demographic metadata varied by source and participant and was provided uncurated.

TCRbeta CDR3 regions were amplified from genomic DNA using the immunoSEQ Assay, a bias-controlled multiplex PCR. As for the original processing: The number of nucleated cells in each sample was estimated from the amplification of reference gene primers within the assay. To quantify the absolute abundance of each unique TCRbeta CDR3 rearrangement, sequence reads were collapsed and filtered. Productive Simpson clonality was computed per sample as the square root of Simpson's diversity index over productive rearrangements. Held by TCRdb, this immuneACCESS table contains in-frame sequences only and omits some clones. Under half of the omission traces to an unresolved V gene where checked; the cause of the rest is unknown. That table supplies the V and J calls and clone size; D and trimming were determined from the DNA. This sample has 110,000 or so clones in its table, and around 80% of those were observed once. Of the sample, 5% to 8% is held by the ten largest clones.

Its CDR3 holds 14 amino acids, cysteine through phenylalanine. Of the read, only the CDR3 DNA is kept; its 42 bases are in frame from base 1. Looking up the germline V gene (reference sequence) yields CDR1 LGHDT and CDR2 YNNKEL. V is shortened by 8 bases, J by 6 bases, and the region joining them spans 19 bases. The collaborating institutions used their own protocols to collect whole blood in K2EDTA tubes. Collaborator samples were shipped for TCRbeta analysis as frozen whole blood, isolated PBMCs, or DNA extracted from either sample type. With respect to this clone: Its antigen is unknown. No much larger clonotype is one base removed from it; base qualities were not supplied.

The TCR originated in a man between 65 and 85 years old with acute or convalescent COVID-19. Sequencing was performed on peripheral blood. This receptor chain uses TRBV3-1 (or the pseudogene TRBV3-2) and TRBJ1-1; the D gene assignment is ambiguous. CDR3 loop: CASRASEAYAEAFF. At the DNA level, the sequence is TGTGCCAGCCGAGCTTCCGAGGCCTACGCTGAAGCTTTCTTT.